This is a list of T cell receptor beta chains from one sample in a study of cytomegalovirus exposure and HLA in healthy donors. Libraries were prepared by immunoSEQ multiplex PCR; TCRdb keeps only in-frame clonotypes and omits some of them. The sample consists of about 110,000 clones, about 70% of them appearing once. Sequencing was performed on PBMCs. These receptors all come from a woman aged 25 to 45 in good health and CMV-seronegative. Each CDR3 is given with its conserved first and last residue. The order of the fields is clone size, D gene, J gene, V gene, CDR3 DNA, CDR3 protein. D genes are given only for firm matches. Size tells how often a clone was seen (once, few, many) or the class of an expanded clone, and some rows leave it out.

clone_size: NA
d_call: NA
j_call: TRBJ2-3
v_call: TRBV30
cdr3_nt: TGTGCCTGGACCATAGTAGGAGGAGGAGCAGATACGCAGTATTTT
cdr3_aa: CAWTIVGGGADTQYF

clone_size: NA
d_call: TRBD2
j_call: TRBJ2-3
v_call: TRBV6-5
cdr3_nt: TGTGCCAGCAAGACTAGCTTAACAGATACGCAGTATTTT
cdr3_aa: CASKTSLTDTQYF

clone_size: NA
d_call: NA
j_call: TRBJ2-5
v_call: TRBV29-1
cdr3_nt: TGCAGCGTTGAAGGAGGGCCGCAAGAGACCCAGTACTTC
cdr3_aa: CSVEGGPQETQYF

clone_size: NA
d_call: TRBD1
j_call: TRBJ1-5
v_call: TRBV6-1
cdr3_nt: TGTGCCAGCAGCCGGGACAGGGACTACAATCAGCCCCAGCATTTT
cdr3_aa: CASSRDRDYNQPQHF

clone_size: NA
d_call: TRBD1
j_call: TRBJ2-2
v_call: TRBV5-4
cdr3_nt: TGTGCCAGCAGCTTGGCCGGGACAGCAAACACCGGGGAGCTGTTTTTT
cdr3_aa: CASSLAGTANTGELFF

clone_size: NA
d_call: NA
j_call: TRBJ1-1
v_call: TRBV4-3
cdr3_nt: TGCGCCAGCAGCCAAGATGGGAGCCGAGAGTTTTACTTT
cdr3_aa: CASSQDGSREFYF

clone_size: NA
d_call: NA
j_call: TRBJ2-7
v_call: TRBV5-1
cdr3_nt: TGCGCCAGCAGCTTAGAGGGGGGGACCTTATACGAGCAGTACTTC
cdr3_aa: CASSLEGGTLYEQYF

clone_size: NA
d_call: TRBD2
j_call: TRBJ2-7
v_call: TRBV28
cdr3_nt: TGTGCCAGCGCGGTAGCGGGGCCTCAGGAGCAGTACTTC
cdr3_aa: CASAVAGPQEQYF

clone_size: few
d_call: NA
j_call: TRBJ1-4
v_call: TRBV7-9
cdr3_nt: TGTGCCAGCAGGGACGACGGGGGGGAACTGTTTTTT
cdr3_aa: CASRDDGGELFF

clone_size: NA
d_call: NA
j_call: TRBJ2-3
v_call: TRBV20-1
cdr3_nt: TGCAGTGCTAGCCCGGCAGATACGCAGTATTTT
cdr3_aa: CSASPADTQYF

clone_size: once
d_call: TRBD1
j_call: TRBJ2-6
v_call: TRBV30
cdr3_nt: TGTGCCTGGAGTAAGGGACAGGGAAGCTCTGGGGCCAACGTCCTGACTTTC
cdr3_aa: CAWSKGQGSSGANVLTF